A single TCR beta chain is shown here with its context. The target antigen is unknown. This sample was included in a study of T cell responses to AZD1222 COVID-19 vaccine. V lost 2 bases to trimming and J lost 4 bases, with 4 bases between them. Germline V gene sequence: CDR1 KGHDR, CDR2 SFDVKD. The CDR3 is made up of 12 amino acids. Sequencing was performed with immunoSEQ multiplex PCR; in TCRdb, only in-frame clones are kept and a portion is missing. The table lists some 64,000 clones, approximately 84% of them singletons, with 17% in the top ten. Study findings and constraints: The donors showed a predominance of white British ancestry and of females, with possible underestimation of clonal diversity. CD4 TCRs associated with vaccination spanned spike, dominating at 160-218 and 743-854. Breadth and depth of Spike-specific TCRs rose after two AZD1222 doses. A reported finding is that nearly half of spike-specific TCRs target unmutated variant regions.

V and J are TRBV24-1 and TRBJ2-5; no reliable D call. This TCR came from an adult in good health. The material sequenced was peripheral blood, taken on day 0 of AZD1222 vaccination. CDR3 protein: CATSDSRETQYF. CDR3 nucleotides: TGTGCCACCAGTGATTCTAGAGAGACCCAGTACTTC.